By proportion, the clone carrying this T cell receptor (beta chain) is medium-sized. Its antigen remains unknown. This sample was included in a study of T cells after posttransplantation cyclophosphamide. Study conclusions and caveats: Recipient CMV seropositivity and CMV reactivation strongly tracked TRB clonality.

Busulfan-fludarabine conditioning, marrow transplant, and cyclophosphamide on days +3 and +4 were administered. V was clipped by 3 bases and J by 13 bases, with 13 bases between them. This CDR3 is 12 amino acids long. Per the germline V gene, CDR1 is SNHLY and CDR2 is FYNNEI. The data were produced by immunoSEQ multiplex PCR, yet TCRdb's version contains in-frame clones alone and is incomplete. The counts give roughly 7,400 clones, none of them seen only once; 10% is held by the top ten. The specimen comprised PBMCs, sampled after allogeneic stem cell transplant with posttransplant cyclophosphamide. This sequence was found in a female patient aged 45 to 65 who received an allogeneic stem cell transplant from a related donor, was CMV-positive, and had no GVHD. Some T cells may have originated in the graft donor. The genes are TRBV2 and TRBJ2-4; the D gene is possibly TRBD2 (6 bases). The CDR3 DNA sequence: TGTGCCAGCAGTGAGGGGGACTCCTTACAGTACTTC. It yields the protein CASSEGDSLQYF.